Presented here are 19 T cell receptor beta chains from one specimen sequenced in a study of T cells in Graves' hyperthyroidism and ophthalmopathy. Researchers took RNA transcripts and amplified the TCR beta CDR3 regions from them. Using the HTBI primer set, a first-round RT-PCR was run on the TCR CDR3. Each CDR3 protein is one row after TCRdb ran MiXCR on the multiplex PCR reads. The table has 500,000 to 650,000 distinct CDR3 sequences, around 15% seen once; the top ten hold over 11%. The sequencing sample was made of blood. The source of these receptors is a woman aged 40-49 years with Graves' hyperthyroidism.

This CDR3 is CASSEGGFTGELFF. The CDR3 coding sequence is TGTGCCAGTAGTGAAGGGGGGTTCACCGGGGAGCTGTTTTTT. The chain joins TRBV19 to TRBJ2-2; D tentatively reads TRBD1 or TRBD2 (6 bases each). CDR1 and CDR2 (germline): LNHDA, SQIVND (reference sequence). The V gene lost 5 bases and the J gene lost 4 bases, with 11 bases spanning the gap. The CDR3 is 14 amino acids.

This clonotype was seen many times. The rearrangement links TRBV30 to TRBJ2-3; 9 nucleotides match TRBD1. The germline CDR1 and CDR2 sequences are GTSNPN and SVGIG (reference sequence). CDR3 size: 16 residues. V lost 2 bases, J lost 0 bases, and 6 bases stayed unmatched. The CDR3 DNA reads TGTGCCTGGAGTTCTTGGGACAGGGAAAGCACAGATACGCAGTATTTT. This codes for CAWSSWDRESTDTQYF.

The V and J genes are TRBV18 and TRBJ2-5; D unclear. The CDR3 length is 12 residues. The V end lost 2 bases, the J end lost 5 bases, and 6 bases lay between the germline ends. Germline loops: CDR1 KGHSH, CDR2 LQKENI. The CDR3 region is CASSPTSETQYF. The CDR3 coding sequence is TGTGCCAGCTCACCAACGAGTGAGACCCAGTACTTC.

This clonotype appeared many times. V gene TRBV7-9 combines with J gene TRBJ2-1; TRBD2 matches at 11 bases. Germline V lookup: CDR1 SEHNR, CDR2 FQNEAQ (reference sequence). The trim removed 3 bases at V and 2 bases at J, leaving 3 bases unmatched. The CDR3 has 16 residues. This CDR3 reads CASSFSGRAPYNEQFF. The DNA of the CDR3 is TGTGCCAGCAGCTTTAGCGGGAGGGCTCCCTACAATGAGCAGTTCTTC.

The V gene is TRBV28, the J gene TRBJ2-1; D possibly corresponds to TRBD2 (6 bases). Germline V lookup: CDR1 MDHEN, CDR2 SYDVKM. Trimming pared 8 bases from V and 9 bases from J, leaving 20 bases between. The length of the CDR3 is 14 residues. The CDR3 loop reads CASCSQGLILEQFF. CDR3 DNA: TGTGCCAGCTGCTCCCAGGGACTTATACTTGAGCAGTTCTTC.

In this sample, this clonotype turned up many times. Here the CDR3 reads CASSLSAGTPIPGTEAFF. The CDR3 DNA reads TGTGCCAGCAGCTTGTCGGCCGGGACGCCAATCCCGGGCACTGAAGCTTTCTTT. The chain employs TRBV5-5 and TRBJ1-1, with D possibly TRBD1 on 5 matching bases. This CDR3 region has 18 residues. The V and J ends lost 1 base and 4 bases respectively, with 23 bases between them. Germline-derived CDR1 and CDR2 are SGHKS and YYEKEE (reference sequence).

This clonotype was observed at least ten times. The rearrangement links TRBV5-1 to TRBJ1-1, with 8 bases fitting TRBD1. From germline, CDR1 is SGHRS and CDR2 YFSETQ. V shed 4 bases, J shed 1 base, and the junction held 6 bases outside the gene matches. The length of the CDR3 is 15 residues. The CDR3 DNA sequence: TGCGCCAGCAGCCAGGCGGGGACAGGGAACACTGAAGCTTTCTTT. It is translated as CASSQAGTGNTEAFF.

Ten or more counts support this clonotype. The chain joins TRBV7-8 to TRBJ1-1; D unclear. This CDR3 contains 13 residues. V shed 1 base and J shed 8 bases, with 11 bases lying between them. Germline CDR1 is SGHVS and CDR2 is FQNEAQ. The CDR3 spells CASSLGTEREAFF. DNA for the CDR3: TGTGCCAGCAGCTTAGGGACGGAACGCGAAGCTTTCTTT.

This clonotype was counted ten times or more. In DNA form, the CDR3 reads TGTGCCAGCAGTACGGGCCAGGGAGCGGACGAGCAGTACTTC. Translation: CASSTGQGADEQYF. V is TRBV28 and J is TRBJ2-7; D is tentatively TRBD1 or TRBD2 (5 bases each). The germline CDR1 and CDR2 sequences are MDHEN and SYDVKM. The CDR3 has 14 residues. The ends were cut back, 5 bases at V and 5 bases at J, with 16 bases in the middle.

This clonotype was recorded many times. The chain has TRBV2 and TRBJ2-1, with 10 bases fitting TRBD2. V shed 6 bases, J shed 7 bases, and the junction held 15 bases outside the gene matches. CDR3 length equals 17 residues. Germline V CDR1 and CDR2: SNHLY, FYNNEI. DNA for the CDR3: TGTGCCAGCAGCCATCAGCCGGGACTAGCGTCTTGGAATGAGCAGTTCTTC. Protein: CASSHQPGLASWNEQFF. Complete variable domain (other parts from reference TRBV2 and TRBJ2-1): EPEVTQTPSHQVTQMGQEVILRCVPISNHLYFYWYRQILGQKVEFLVSFYNNEISEKSEIFDDQFSVERPDGSNFTLKIRSTKLEDSAMYFCASSHQPGLASWNEQFFGPGTRLTVL.

This clonotype showed up just a few times. This chain connects TRBV4-2 to TRBJ1-2; TRBD1 is a possible D gene (6 bases). CDR3 length: 15 amino acids. Germline lookup yields CDR1 LGHNA and CDR2 YNFKEQ. V was pared by 1 base and J by 5 bases, with 14 bases between. The CDR3 sequence is CASSQAGQRLYGYTF. The CDR3 bases are TGTGCCAGCAGCCAAGCCGGACAGCGACTGTATGGCTACACCTTC.

The sample holds many counts of this clonotype. The chain joins TRBV24-1 to TRBJ2-3; TRBD2 agrees at 12 bases. The junction had 3 bases not matched to a gene; V was cut back by 7 bases and J by 5 bases. CDR3 size: 14 residues. Germline loops: CDR1 KGHDR, CDR2 SFDVKD. Written as DNA, the CDR3 is TGTGCCACCAGCCCTAGCGGGAGGGTAGATACGCAGTATTTT. Translated, it gives CATSPSGRVDTQYF.

This clonotype came up a few times. V is TRBV10-1 and J is TRBJ2-1; 8 bases match TRBD2. CDR1 is WNHNN and CDR2 is SYGVQD in the germline V gene (reference sequence). V was clipped by 2 bases and J by 5 bases; unmatched bases: 5. There are 15 residues in the CDR3. CDR3 sequence reads: CASSEAGGLNNEQFF. The CDR3 bases are TGCGCCAGCAGTGAGGCGGGGGGACTCAACAATGAGCAGTTCTTC.

The rearrangement joins TRBV5-1 to TRBJ1-1; D uncertain. This CDR3 has 16 residues. The germline V gene has CDR1 SGHRS and CDR2 YFSETQ. V lost 2 bases and J 0 bases, leaving 14 bases between the germline ends. CDR3 residues: CASSFSRLNMNTEAFF. CDR3 nucleotide sequence: TGCGCCAGCAGCTTTTCGAGGTTAAACATGAACACTGAAGCTTTCTTT.

This clonotype showed up many times. V and J are TRBV11-2 and TRBJ2-7, with D tentatively TRBD1 (6 bases). Trimming pared 5 bases from V and 4 bases from J, leaving 15 bases between. This CDR3 has 14 residues. The V gene's germline CDR1 is SGHAT and CDR2 FQNNGV. CDR3 sequence: CASSPRAGVYEQYF. The DNA of the CDR3 is TGTGCCAGCAGCCCTAGGGCAGGGGTATACGAGCAGTACTTC.

This clonotype came up many times. V gene TRBV20-1 combines with J gene TRBJ1-6, with 8 bases matching TRBD1. The CDR3 runs 14 residues. Per the germline V gene, CDR1 is DFQATT and CDR2 is SNEGSKA (reference sequence). Germline trimming cut 6 bases from V and 7 bases from J; bases unmatched to any gene: 8. The CDR3 DNA follows: TGCAGTGCAGAGGACAGGGCCTTAAATTCACCCCTCCACTTT. The encoded protein is CSAEDRALNSPLHF.

This clonotype was seen only a few times. The V and J genes are TRBV5-1 and TRBJ2-5, with no clear D. The CDR3 has 14 amino acids. CDR1 SGHRS and CDR2 YFSETQ come from the germline V gene. V lost 4 bases, J lost 5 bases, and 15 bases lay in between. The CDR3: CASSTRIQGETQYF. The CDR3 DNA follows: TGCGCCAGCAGCACCCGGATCCAAGGGGAGACCCAGTACTTC.

Only a few counts were recorded for this clonotype. The chain couples TRBV20-1 to TRBJ1-4; 11 bases are a match to TRBD1. J gave up 5 bases and V 3 bases, and 2 bases lay outside the gene matches. The CDR3 covers 14 residues. From germline, CDR1 is DFQATT and CDR2 SNEGSKA (reference sequence). The CDR3 sequence is CSASGTGGNEKLFF. The CDR3 nucleotides read TGCAGTGCTAGCGGGACAGGGGGAAATGAAAAACTGTTTTTT.

This clonotype has a handful of counts. The rearrangement links TRBV7-9 to TRBJ2-6; D is perhaps TRBD1 or TRBD2 (5 bases each). The CDR3 loop spans 13 amino acids. Germline assignment: CDR1 SEHNR and CDR2 FQNEAQ (reference sequence). The V and J ends lost 10 bases and 4 bases respectively, with 11 bases between them. The CDR3 sequence: CATWGTGANVLTF. CDR3 sequence (DNA): TGTGCCACCTGGGGGACCGGGGCCAACGTCCTGACTTTC.